Below, one T cell receptor (beta chain) is given with its context. Its target is unknown. This sample was taken from a study of tumor and adjacent non-tumor tissue in lung cancer. Whole-study context: The cohort had about 12 adenocarcinoma, a couple of squamous cell and 1 small cell patients. Stage I to III disease affected approximately 11 men and 5 women aged about 30 to 85.

CDR3 length: 13 amino acids. Germline loops: CDR1 MNHEY, CDR2 SVGEGT. Between the trimmed V and J ends, which lost 7 bases and 0 bases, there was a span of 10 bases. Whole-study findings and limits: Normal lung showed higher cumulative top 100 clone frequency than tumor.

TCRbeta libraries were built with three rounds of nested PCR, modified from ARM-PCR. One entry per CDR3 protein, called by TCRdb with MiXCR from the multiplex PCR reads. Among about 200,000 distinct CDR3 sequences, approximately 74% were seen once, and the ten largest hold around 27%. No cell sorting was done before RNA was extracted from the tissue. Donors were chemotherapy-naive, newly diagnosed lung cancer surgical patients in China, August–late 2014. The clonotype originates from a man aged 55 to 70 with non-small cell lung cancer. The genes are TRBV6-2 or TRBV6-3 and TRBJ2-7; D remains ambiguous. Sequenced material: lung tumor tissue. The CDR3 nucleotides are TGTGCCAGCACAGGCGGCTGCTCCTACGAGCAGTACTTC. Translating gives CASTGGCSYEQYF.